This T cell receptor (beta chain) was identified during a study of blood T cells in healthy people across ages. Broader study findings: Whereas aged donors had fewer naive CD4+ cells, long-lived donors had more of them and higher diversity. Total diversity from one million sequenced T cells was likely underestimated.

Primed by a sample-barcoded 5' primer and a J-beta primer mix, a second PCR proceeded for roughly 6 to 12 cycles. TCRdb reanalysed the 5' RACE reads using MiXCR and keeps one entry per CDR3 protein. In the table there are approximately 580,000 distinct CDR3 sequences, more than 20% of which are singletons. This clonotype came up a few times. The antigen is not known. V lost 3 bases to trimming and J lost 7 bases, with 12 bases between them. Per the germline V gene, CDR1 is KGHSH and CDR2 is LQKENI. The CDR3 length is 13 residues. The same data also went into a second study, on T cells of mothers and their children.

The sample was blood. This receptor was obtained from a boy between 5 and 17 years old in good health. The genes are TRBV18 and TRBJ1-2; D not certain. Here the CDR3 DNA reads TGTGCCAGCTCACCCGGCCGTGAGGCTGGCTACACCTTC. This codes for CASSPGREAGYTF. The whole variable domain, filled in from reference TRBV18 and TRBJ1-2, reads NAGVMQNPRHLVRRRGQEARLRCSPMKGHSHVYWYRQLPEEGLKFMVYLQKENIIDESGMPKERFSAEFPKEGPSILRIQQVVRGDSAAYFCASSPGREAGYTFGSGTRLTVV.